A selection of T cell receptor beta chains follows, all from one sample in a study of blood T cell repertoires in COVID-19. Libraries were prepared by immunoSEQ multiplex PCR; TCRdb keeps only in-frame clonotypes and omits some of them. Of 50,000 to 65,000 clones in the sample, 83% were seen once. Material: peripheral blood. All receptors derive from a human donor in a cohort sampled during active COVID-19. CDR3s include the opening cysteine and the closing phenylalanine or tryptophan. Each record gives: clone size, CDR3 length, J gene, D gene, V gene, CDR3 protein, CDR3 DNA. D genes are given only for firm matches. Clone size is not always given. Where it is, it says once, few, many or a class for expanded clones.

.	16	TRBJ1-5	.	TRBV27	CASSATTGYSNQPQHF	TGTGCCAGCAGTGCGACTACAGGGTATAGCAATCAGCCCCAGCATTTT
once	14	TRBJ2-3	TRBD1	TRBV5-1	CASSFDREPDTQYF	TGCGCCAGCAGTTTTGACAGGGAACCAGATACGCAGTATTTT
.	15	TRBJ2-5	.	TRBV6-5	CASSRPNGWRETQYF	TGTGCCAGCAGTCGGCCCAACGGCTGGAGAGAGACCCAGTACTTC
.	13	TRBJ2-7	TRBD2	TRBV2	CASILAGAYEQYF	TGTGCCAGCATCCTAGCGGGAGCCTACGAGCAGTACTTC
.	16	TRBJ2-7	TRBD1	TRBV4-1	CASSQFTGTASYEQYF	TGCGCCAGCAGCCAATTCACCGGGACAGCGTCCTACGAGCAGTACTTC
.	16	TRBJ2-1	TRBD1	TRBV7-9	CASSSRRTGDYNEQFF	TGTGCCAGCAGCTCAAGGCGGACAGGGGACTACAATGAGCAGTTCTTC
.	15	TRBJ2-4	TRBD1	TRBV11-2	CASSLGRDRGNIQYF	TGTGCCAGCAGCTTAGGGAGGGACAGGGGGAACATTCAGTACTTC
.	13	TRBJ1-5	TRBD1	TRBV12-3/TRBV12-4	CASSSGQGWTQHF	TGTGCCAGCAGTTCGGGACAGGGGTGGACCCAGCATTTT
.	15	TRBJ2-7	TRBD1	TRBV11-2	CASSLGGGASYEQYF	TGTGCCAGCAGCTTAGGAGGGGGCGCGTCCTACGAGCAGTACTTC
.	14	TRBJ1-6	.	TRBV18	CASSPAGMDSPLHF	TGTGCCAGCTCACCAGCAGGGATGGATTCACCCCTCCACTTT
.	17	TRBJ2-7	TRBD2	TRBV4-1	CASSPARGGLAGNEQYF	TGCGCCAGCAGCCCCGCTAGGGGGGGGCTAGCGGGAAACGAGCAGTACTTC
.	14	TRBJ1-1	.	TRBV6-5	CASTWPQLNTEAFF	TGTGCCAGCACGTGGCCACAGTTGAACACTGAAGCTTTCTTT
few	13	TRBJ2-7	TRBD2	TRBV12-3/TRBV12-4	CASSFGLAREQYF	TGTGCCAGCAGTTTCGGACTAGCGAGGGAACAGTACTTC
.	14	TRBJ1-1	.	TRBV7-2	CASTFRRGAFYAFF	TGTGCCAGCACCTTCCGGCGGGGGGCGTTCTATGCTTTCTTT
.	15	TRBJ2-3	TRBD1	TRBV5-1	CASSLRDRGADTQYF	TGCGCCAGCAGTCTCCGGGACAGGGGAGCAGATACGCAGTATTTT